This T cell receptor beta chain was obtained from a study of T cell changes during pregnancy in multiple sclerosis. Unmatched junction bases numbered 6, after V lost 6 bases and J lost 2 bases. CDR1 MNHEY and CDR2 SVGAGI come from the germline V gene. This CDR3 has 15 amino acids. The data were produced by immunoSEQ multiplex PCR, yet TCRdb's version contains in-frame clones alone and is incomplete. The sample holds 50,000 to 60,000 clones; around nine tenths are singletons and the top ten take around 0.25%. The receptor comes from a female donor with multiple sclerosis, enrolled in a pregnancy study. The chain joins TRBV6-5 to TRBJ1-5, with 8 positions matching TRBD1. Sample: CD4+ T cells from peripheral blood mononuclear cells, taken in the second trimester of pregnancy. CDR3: CASRTTGEGNQPQHF. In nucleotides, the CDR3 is TGTGCCAGCAGAACGACAGGGGAGGGCAATCAGCCCCAGCATTTT.